These T cell receptor beta chains were read from a single sample in a study of shared clonotypes between healthy human individuals. TCRdb keeps only in-frame clones here, not all; method: immunoSEQ multiplex PCR. The sample contains under 200,000 clones, about 93% of which appear only once. The sequenced material came from naive CD4+ T cells sorted from blood. These receptors were collected from a woman aged 25 to 39 in good health. Both conserved end residues are part of each CDR3. Each record gives: V gene, D gene, J gene, CDR3 length, clone size, CDR3 DNA, CDR3 protein. A D gene is named only where the DNA matches it firmly. Some rows have no size entry. The others give once, few or many, or a class for an expanded clone.

>TRBV5-6|TRBD2|TRBJ2-2|16|.
TGTGCCAGCAGCTTGAGGTCAGCGGGAGGTACCGGGGAGCTGTTTTTT
CASSLRSAGGTGELFF
>TRBV28|.|TRBJ1-2|13|.
TGTGCCAGCAGTTGGGATCTTAGCTATGGCTACACCTTC
CASSWDLSYGYTF
>TRBV5-5|.|TRBJ2-1|17|once
TGTGCCAGCAGCTTGTCGGGGGTTTACGTCTCCTACAATGAGCAGTTCTTC
CASSLSGVYVSYNEQFF
>TRBV7-9|TRBD1|TRBJ2-5|15|.
TGTGCCAGCAGCTCCTGGGACAGCCAGAAAGAGACCCAGTACTTC
CASSSWDSQKETQYF
>TRBV4-1|.|TRBJ2-4|17|.
TGCGCCAGCAGCCAAGATTTCGCTAGCATAGCCAAAAACATTCAGTACTTC
CASSQDFASIAKNIQYF
>TRBV7-9|TRBD2|TRBJ2-7|15|once
TGTGCCAGCGGACCCGGGGGGGGTCGGACCTACGAGCAGTACTTC
CASGPGGGRTYEQYF
>TRBV18|.|TRBJ2-1|14|.
TGTGCCAGCTCTCCCGCCCGCGCCCACAATGAGCAGTTCTTC
CASSPARAHNEQFF
>TRBV6-6|.|TRBJ1-2|13|.
TGTGCCAGCACCACGACCGGGGGTCTTGGCTACACCTTC
CASTTTGGLGYTF
>TRBV2|TRBD1|TRBJ2-7|14|.
TGTGCCAGCAGAATACCGGGACAGGGACCCGAGCAGTACTTC
CASRIPGQGPEQYF
>TRBV29-1|TRBD1|TRBJ2-5|15|.
TGCAGCGTTGAGTTTGGGCCGGGACAGAAAGAGACCCAGTACTTC
CSVEFGPGQKETQYF
>TRBV5-1|.|TRBJ1-5|15|.
TGCGCCAGCAGCCCCGGACCCCCTAGCAATCAGCCCCAGCATTTT
CASSPGPPSNQPQHF
>TRBV9|TRBD2|TRBJ2-5|16|once
TGTGCCAGCAGCGGGTGGACTAGCGGGACAGGAGAGACCCAGTACTTC
CASSGWTSGTGETQYF
>TRBV27|.|TRBJ2-1|15|.
TGTGCCAGCAGTTTAAGCAGGAGGACCTTAGGGGTGCAGTTCTTC
CASSLSRRTLGVQFF
>TRBV5-4|.|TRBJ1-2|14|once
TGTGCCAGCAGCTTGCGGGACGGAAACTATGGCTACACCTTC
CASSLRDGNYGYTF
>TRBV15|.|TRBJ2-3|17|.
TGTGCCACCAGCAGACATAAACGGGCCACCTCCCCAGATACGCAGTATTTT
CATSRHKRATSPDTQYF
>TRBV9|.|TRBJ1-3|14|.
TGTGCCAGCAGCGTAGGGGATACTGGAAACACCATATATTTT
CASSVGDTGNTIYF
>TRBV2|.|TRBJ1-4|14|.
TGTGCCAGCGGAAAACAGGGAACTAATGAAAAACTGTTTTTT
CASGKQGTNEKLFF
>TRBV14|.|TRBJ2-7|16|.
TGTGCCAGCAGCCAAGATGTGGGAGTTAGGTCCTACGAGCAGTACTTC
CASSQDVGVRSYEQYF
>TRBV27|TRBD2|TRBJ2-1|13|.
TGTGCCAGCAGACTAGCGGGGTCAAATGAGCAGTTCTTC
CASRLAGSNEQFF
>TRBV5-1|.|TRBJ2-3|14|.
TGCGCCAGCAGCTCGACAGGTATGGGAGATACGCAGTATTTT
CASSSTGMGDTQYF
>TRBV28|TRBD2|TRBJ2-7|12|.
TGTGCCAGCAGTGCACTAGCGCGGGAGCAGTACTTC
CASSALAREQYF
>TRBV5-1|.|TRBJ2-7|17|.
TGCGCCAGCAGCTTGGGTATACTTGCGGGTTACTCCTACGAGCAGTACTTC
CASSLGILAGYSYEQYF
>TRBV7-3|.|TRBJ2-7|14|.
TGTGCCAGCAGCTCCCCGGTCGAGAGCCACGAGCAGTACTTC
CASSSPVESHEQYF
>TRBV6-5|.|TRBJ1-2|13|.
TGTGCCAGCAGTCAGGGGACAAGCTATGGCTACACCTTC
CASSQGTSYGYTF
>TRBV20-1|.|TRBJ1-2|11|.
TGCAGTGCCCACCATGCTCCGGGCTACACCTTC
CSAHHAPGYTF
>TRBV7-2|.|TRBJ1-2|15|.
TGTGCCAGCAGCATTCTCTCCGGTTACGGGCGTGGCTACACCTTC
CASSILSGYGRGYTF
>TRBV18|TRBD1|TRBJ2-7|13|.
TGTGCCAGCTCAACGGGACAGGGCTACGAGCAGTACTTC
CASSTGQGYEQYF
>TRBV28|.|TRBJ1-5|13|.
TGTGCCAGCAGTTCGACGGCGGGGGTGCCCCAGCATTTT
CASSSTAGVPQHF
>TRBV5-4|TRBD2|TRBJ2-7|16|.
TGTGCCAGCAGCTTTGGGGCTAGCGGGAGCCCCTACGAGCAGTACTTC
CASSFGASGSPYEQYF
>TRBV9|TRBD1|TRBJ1-2|14|.
TGTGCCAGCAGCACCGGACAGGGAGTCTATGGCTACACCTTC
CASSTGQGVYGYTF
>TRBV6-5|.|TRBJ2-7|14|.
TGTGCCAGCAGTAACGACGGGAACTCCTATGAGCAGTACTTC
CASSNDGNSYEQYF
>TRBV27|.|TRBJ2-3|15|.
TGTGCCAGCCAAAAAGCGCAGCCGGGCACAGATACGCAGTATTTT
CASQKAQPGTDTQYF
>TRBV11-2|.|TRBJ2-2|14|.
TGTGCCAGCAGCTTAGCGGGTAACACCGGGGAGCTGTTTTTT
CASSLAGNTGELFF
>TRBV11-2|TRBD2|TRBJ2-7|16|.
TGTGCCAGCAGCTTAGCCTCGACTAGCGGAACCTACGAGCAGTACTTC
CASSLASTSGTYEQYF
>TRBV28|.|TRBJ1-5|16|.
TGTGCCAGCAGTTCTAACAGGGCCGCGGGCAATCAGCCCCAGCATTTT
CASSSNRAAGNQPQHF
>TRBV11-2|.|TRBJ1-1|13|.
TGTGCCAGCAGCTTAACAGAGGACACTGAAGCTTTCTTT
CASSLTEDTEAFF
>TRBV19|.|TRBJ1-3|17|.
TGTGCCAGTAGGGCCACTGGGACACTTACCTCTGGAAACACCATATATTTT
CASRATGTLTSGNTIYF
>TRBV28|TRBD1|TRBJ2-1|14|once
TGTGCCAGCACCGGACAGGTAAACTACAATGAGCAGTTCTTC
CASTGQVNYNEQFF
>TRBV7-9|TRBD1|TRBJ2-7|16|.
TGTGCCAGTCAGAACGTAGGACAGGGGCCGAACTACGAGCAGTACTTC
CASQNVGQGPNYEQYF
>TRBV7-9|TRBD1|TRBJ2-7|15|.
TGTGCCAGCAGCTCTATCGACAGGGTCTCCTACGAGCAGTACTTC
CASSSIDRVSYEQYF
>TRBV27|.|TRBJ1-2|13|.
TGTGCCAGCAGTTTATTCAGGGGTCGAGGCTACACCTTC
CASSLFRGRGYTF
>TRBV19|TRBD2|TRBJ2-7|16|.
TGTGCCAGTAGTATAGACTTAGCGGGAGGAAACTACGAGCAGTACTTC
CASSIDLAGGNYEQYF
>TRBV11-2|.|TRBJ1-1|16|.
TGTGCCAGCAGCTTAGACTGGGCAGGGCGGACCACTGAAGCTTTCTTT
CASSLDWAGRTTEAFF
>TRBV7-9|TRBD2|TRBJ2-3|17|.
TGTGCCAGCAGCTTAGACGGGGGTAGCGGGACCACAGATACGCAGTATTTT
CASSLDGGSGTTDTQYF
>TRBV7-2|.|TRBJ1-1|13|.
TGTGCCAGCAGCCAGACACTGAACACTGAAGCTTTCTTT
CASSQTLNTEAFF
>TRBV4-1|TRBD1|TRBJ2-7|15|.
TGCGCCAGCACCCCAGGGGGAGACTCCCCCTACGAGCAGTACTTC
CASTPGGDSPYEQYF
>TRBV9|.|TRBJ2-7|17|.
TGTGCCAGCAGCCCCACCAGAAGGGCTAGCGCCACCTACGAGCAGTACTTC
CASSPTRRASATYEQYF